The 4 T cell receptor beta chains given below trace back to one sample, sequenced in a study of T cells in Graves' hyperthyroidism and ophthalmopathy. RNA transcripts gave rise to amplified TCR beta CDR3 regions. When the TCR CDR3 underwent first-round RT-PCR, the HTBI primer set was used. TCRdb reanalysed the multiplex PCR reads using MiXCR and keeps one entry per CDR3 protein. The sample lists hundreds of thousands of distinct CDR3 sequences, 35% occurring once. Sequencing input: blood. The receptors were gathered from a woman between 40 and 50 years old with Graves' hyperthyroidism.

The DNA of the CDR3 is TGCAGTGCCGGACCTTACTTCAGTAACTATGGCTACACCTTC. It encodes CSAGPYFSNYGYTF. V usage is TRBV20-1 and J usage is TRBJ1-2; D uncertain. Trimming shortened V by 6 bases and J by 1 base, and 15 bases separated the two germline ends. This CDR3 is 14 amino acids long. Per the germline V gene, CDR1 is DFQATT and CDR2 is SNEGSKA (reference sequence).

This clonotype occurred many times. V gene TRBV7-2 combines with J gene TRBJ2-7, with 7 bases fitting TRBD2. Germline V gene lookup returns CDR1 SGHTA and CDR2 FQGNSA. The CDR3 is 15 amino acids. The ends lost 5 bases at V and 2 bases at J; junction bases unmatched: 9. The CDR3: CASSELGRGTYEQYF. CDR3 nucleotides: TGTGCCAGCAGCGAACTAGGGAGGGGTACCTACGAGCAGTACTTC.

The genes are TRBV29-1 and TRBJ2-3; TRBD2 aligns across 12 bases. CDR3 length: 14 amino acids. Germline CDR1 SQVTM, CDR2 ANQGSEA. The J segment lost 9 bases and the V segment lost 0 bases, leaving 4 bases of the junction unmatched. CDR3 nucleotides: TGCAGCGTTGAAGATCGCACTAGCGGGGGGACGCAGTATTTT. Its protein product is CSVEDRTSGGTQYF.

To note about this clonotype: One base away lies a much larger clone, so this may be a sequencing read error. The chain recombines TRBV6-1 with TRBJ1-4; 7 bases are shared with TRBD1. The CDR3 has 15 amino acids. Germline CDR1 and CDR2: MNHNS and SASEGT. CDR3 amino acids: CATSQGGRGNEKLFF. CDR3 sequence (DNA): TGTGCCACCAGTCAAGGAGGCAGGGGGAATGAAAAACTGTTTTTT.